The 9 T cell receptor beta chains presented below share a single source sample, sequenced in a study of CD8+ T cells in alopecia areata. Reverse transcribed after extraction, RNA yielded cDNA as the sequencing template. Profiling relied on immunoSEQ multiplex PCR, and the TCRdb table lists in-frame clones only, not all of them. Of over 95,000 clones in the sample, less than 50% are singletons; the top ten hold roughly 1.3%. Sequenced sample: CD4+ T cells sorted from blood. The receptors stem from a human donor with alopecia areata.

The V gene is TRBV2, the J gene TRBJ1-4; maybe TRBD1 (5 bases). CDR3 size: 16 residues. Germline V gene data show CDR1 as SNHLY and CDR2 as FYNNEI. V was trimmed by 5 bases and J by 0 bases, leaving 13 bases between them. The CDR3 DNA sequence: TGTGCCAGCAGTCCACTGTCGGGGGCAACTAATGAAAAACTGTTTTTT. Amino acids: CASSPLSGATNEKLFF.

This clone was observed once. As DNA, the CDR3 is TGTGCCAGCAGCTTAGGTGTCTTCCCCACAGATACGCAGTATTTT. It specifies CASSLGVFPTDTQYF. V and J are TRBV7-2 and TRBJ2-3; D remains unclear. The V gene's germline CDR1 is SGHTA and CDR2 FQGNSA. The CDR3 sequence is 15 residues long. V was trimmed by 1 base and J by 2 bases, leaving 10 bases between them.

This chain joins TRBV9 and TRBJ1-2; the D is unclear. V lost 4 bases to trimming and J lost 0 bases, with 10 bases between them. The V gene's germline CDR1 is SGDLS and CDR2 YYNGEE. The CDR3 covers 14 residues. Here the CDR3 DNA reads TGTGCCAGCAGCCCATCGGAAACTAACTATGGCTACACCTTC. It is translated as CASSPSETNYGYTF.

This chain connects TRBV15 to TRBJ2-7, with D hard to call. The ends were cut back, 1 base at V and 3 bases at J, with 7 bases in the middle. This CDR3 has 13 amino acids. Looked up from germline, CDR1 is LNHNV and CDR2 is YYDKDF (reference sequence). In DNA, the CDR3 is TGTGCCACCAGCAGAGGACCCTACTACGAGCAGTACTTC. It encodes CATSRGPYYEQYF.

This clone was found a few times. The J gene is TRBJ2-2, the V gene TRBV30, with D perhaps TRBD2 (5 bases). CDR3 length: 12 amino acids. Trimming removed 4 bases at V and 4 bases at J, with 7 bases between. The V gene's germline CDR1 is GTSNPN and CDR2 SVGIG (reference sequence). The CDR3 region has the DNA TGTGCCTGGACCCGGGGCACCGGGGAGCTGTTTTTT. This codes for CAWTRGTGELFF.

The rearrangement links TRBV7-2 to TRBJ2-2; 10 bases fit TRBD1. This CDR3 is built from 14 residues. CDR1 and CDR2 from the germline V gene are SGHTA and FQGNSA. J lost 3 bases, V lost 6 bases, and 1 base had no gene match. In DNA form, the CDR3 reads TGTGCCAGCAGGGGACAGGGGTACACCGGGGAGCTGTTTTTT. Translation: CASRGQGYTGELFF.

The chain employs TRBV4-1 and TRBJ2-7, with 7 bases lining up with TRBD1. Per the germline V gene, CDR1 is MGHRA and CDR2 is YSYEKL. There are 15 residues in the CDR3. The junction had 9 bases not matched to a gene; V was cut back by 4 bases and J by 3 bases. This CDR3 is CASSREGANNYEQYF. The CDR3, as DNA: TGCGCCAGCAGCCGAGAGGGGGCGAACAACTACGAGCAGTACTTC.

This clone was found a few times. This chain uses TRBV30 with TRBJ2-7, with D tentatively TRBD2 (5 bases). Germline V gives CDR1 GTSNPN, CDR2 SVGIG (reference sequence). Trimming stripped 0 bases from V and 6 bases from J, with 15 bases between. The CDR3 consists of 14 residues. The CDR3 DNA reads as TGTGCCTGGAGTGTTGGGCCCGGACGGGGCGAGCAGTACTTC. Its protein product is CAWSVGPGRGEQYF.

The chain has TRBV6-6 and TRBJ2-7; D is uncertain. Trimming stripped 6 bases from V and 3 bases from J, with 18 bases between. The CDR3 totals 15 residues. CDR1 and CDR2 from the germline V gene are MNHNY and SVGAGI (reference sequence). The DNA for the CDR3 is TGTGCCAGCAGACTGGGCGGCCAGTCTGGCTACGAGCAGTACTTC. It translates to CASRLGGQSGYEQYF.